Shown below are 30 T cell receptor beta chains from a single sample sequenced in a study of control samples from healthy donors and cancer patients. Profiling relied on immunoSEQ multiplex PCR, and the TCRdb table lists in-frame clones only, not all of them. The table lists about 410,000 clones, around 90% of them singletons. Specimen: PBMCs. The receptors come from a man between 35 and 55 years old with head and neck cancer.

V usage is TRBV19 and J usage is TRBJ1-1; D is unclear. The CDR3 consists of 13 residues. Looked up from germline, CDR1 is LNHDA and CDR2 is SQIVND (reference sequence). V lost 6 bases and J lost 0, with 8 bases in between. CDR3 DNA: TGTGCCAGTAGCGGAGTGATGAACACTGAAGCTTTCTTT. Translating it yields CASSGVMNTEAFF.

CDR3 coding DNA: TGTGCCAGCCAACGTGGGGGGTATCATGGCTACACCTTC. It specifies CASQRGGYHGYTF. This rearrangement joins TRBV7-2 to TRBJ1-2, with D perhaps matching TRBD1 (5 bases). Trimming took off 8 bases at V and 6 bases at J, with 16 bases between the two ends. The CDR3 runs 13 residues. The germline V gene has CDR1 SGHTA and CDR2 FQGNSA.

The gene calls are TRBV15 and TRBJ1-1; D remains unclear. Germline V gene sequence: CDR1 LNHNV, CDR2 YYDKDF (reference sequence). CDR3 length: 12 residues. With 0 bases removed from V and 7 bases from J, the gap between germline ends came to 6 bases. DNA of the CDR3: TGTGCCACCAGCAGAGACGGCGGTGAAGCTTTCTTT. Encoded protein: CATSRDGGEAFF. Looking up the rest from reference TRBV15 and TRBJ1-1 gives the full variable domain: DAMVIQNPRYQVTQFGKPVTLSCSQTLNHNVMYWYQQKSSQAPKLLFHYYDKDFNNEADTPDNFQSRRPNTSFCFLDIRSPGLGDTAMYLCATSRDGGEAFFGQGTRLTVV.

The chain employs TRBV11-3 and TRBJ2-1, with 9 bases lining up with TRBD2. J was trimmed by 9 bases and V by 3 bases; bases with no gene match: 6. There are 14 residues in the CDR3. Germline lookup yields CDR1 SGHNT and CDR2 YENEEA. The CDR3 region has the DNA TGTGCCAGCAGCTTGCTGGTAGCGGGAGCTGAGCAGTTCTTC. Its protein product is CASSLLVAGAEQFF.

The chain recombines TRBV27 with TRBJ2-3; D call uncertain. The CDR3 length is 17 residues. Germline loops: CDR1 MNHEY, CDR2 SMNVEV (reference sequence). The germline V and J ends were trimmed by 0 bases and 0 bases, with 13 bases remaining between them. The CDR3 DNA is TGTGCCAGCAGTTTATCCTCTCTAATGCACAGCACAGATACGCAGTATTTT. Translation gives CASSLSSLMHSTDTQYF.

The count of this clone is one. This chain connects TRBV15 to TRBJ2-7; a weak D match, TRBD2 (6 bases). V was cut by 0 bases and J by 4 bases, with 10 bases left in between. The germline V gene has CDR1 LNHNV and CDR2 YYDKDF (reference sequence). This CDR3 is 14 amino acids long. This CDR3 is CATSRDLAGYEQYF. The CDR3 bases are TGTGCCACCAGCAGAGATCTGGCGGGGTACGAGCAGTACTTC. Together with reference TRBV15 and TRBJ2-7, the CDR3 gives the full variable domain: DAMVIQNPRYQVTQFGKPVTLSCSQTLNHNVMYWYQQKSSQAPKLLFHYYDKDFNNEADTPDNFQSRRPNTSFCFLDIRSPGLGDTAMYLCATSRDLAGYEQYFGPGTRLTVT.

This clone came up once. The chain couples TRBV21-1 to TRBJ2-1; the table assigns TRBD2, which was not confirmed against the DNA. TRBV21-1 is a pseudogene locus. The CDR3 sequence is 17 residues long. CDR3 amino acids: CASSKDRTSGMYNEQFF. CDR3 coding DNA: TGTGCCAGCAGCAAAGACCGGACTAGCGGGATGTACAATGAGCAGTTCTTC.

The rearrangement links TRBV7-9 to TRBJ1-1, with D unresolved. This CDR3 contains 15 residues. Trimming pared 1 base from V and 1 base from J, leaving 10 bases between. Germline values: CDR1 SEHNR, CDR2 FQNEAQ (reference sequence). The CDR3 loop is CASSLVYPGNTEAFF. For the CDR3, the DNA is TGTGCCAGCAGCTTAGTCTACCCAGGGAACACTGAAGCTTTCTTT.

A few counts support this clone. The V and J genes are TRBV12-3 or TRBV12-4 and TRBJ1-2; D ambiguous. V lost 6 bases and J 4 bases, leaving 9 bases between the germline ends. The CDR3 runs 12 residues. The CDR3: CASSRAFYGYTF. The CDR3 region has the DNA TGTGCCAGCAGCCGCGCCTTCTATGGCTACACCTTC.

The rearrangement joins TRBV11-2 to TRBJ2-5; the match to TRBD2 covers 8 bases. The germline V gene has CDR1 SGHAT and CDR2 FQNNGV. There are 16 residues in the CDR3. J lost 0 bases, V lost 5 bases, and 8 bases had no gene match. In nucleotides, the CDR3 is TGTGCCAGCAGCCGGCGACTAGCGACAGACCAAGAGACCCAGTACTTC. Translating it yields CASSRRLATDQETQYF.

This sequence joins TRBV15 and TRBJ1-4, with a weak D call TRBD1 (5 bases). This CDR3 has 14 amino acids. Germline V gene lookup returns CDR1 LNHNV and CDR2 YYDKDF (reference sequence). V shed 1 base and J shed 7 bases, with 10 bases lying between them. CDR3 residues: CATSRGGTSEKLFF. The CDR3 DNA sequence: TGTGCCACCAGCAGAGGAGGGACCAGTGAAAAACTGTTTTTT.

As for this clone: This CDR3 is also generated by other DNA sequences in the sample. This sequence joins TRBV28 and TRBJ1-2; possibly TRBD1 for D (5 bases). Germline loops: CDR1 MDHEN, CDR2 SYDVKM. Trimming pared 6 bases from V and 4 bases from J, leaving 15 bases between. CDR3 length equals 14 residues. The CDR3 region has the DNA TGTGCCAGCAGCCCCCCCAGTGGGGCCTATGGCTACACCTTC. Its protein is CASSPPSGAYGYTF.

The rearrangement links TRBV4-3 to TRBJ1-2; 9 bases line up with TRBD1. Unmatched junction bases numbered 26, after V lost 0 bases and J lost 6 bases. The CDR3 is made up of 22 amino acids. Germline loops: CDR1 LGHNA, CDR2 YSLEER. The CDR3 loop is CASSQDPKSREQGAVVLHGYTF. CDR3 sequence (DNA): TGCGCCAGCAGCCAAGATCCGAAATCGCGTGAACAGGGGGCGGTGGTACTGCATGGCTACACCTTC.

V is TRBV6-5 and J is TRBJ1-5; D gene uncertain. Trimming stripped 7 bases from V and 0 bases from J, with 10 bases between. CDR3 length equals 14 residues. Per the germline V gene, CDR1 is MNHEY and CDR2 is SVGAGI. Written as DNA, the CDR3 is TGTGCCAGCAACCCGGGAAATAGCAATCAGCCCCAGCATTTT. It codes for CASNPGNSNQPQHF.

The CDR3 is CASSIQGAQETQYF. The CDR3 DNA reads TGTGCCAGCAGCATACAGGGGGCCCAGGAGACCCAGTACTTC. The V and J genes are TRBV7-8 and TRBJ2-5, with 9 bases that match TRBD1. Trimming at V came to 5 bases and at J to 5 bases, leaving 6 bases not matched to a gene. The CDR3 covers 14 residues. Germline CDR1 is SGHVS and CDR2 is FQNEAQ.

The rearrangement uses TRBV19 and TRBJ2-5, with D maybe TRBD1 (7 bases). With 3 bases removed from V and 4 bases from J, the gap between germline ends came to 18 bases. The CDR3 loop spans 16 amino acids. Per germline, CDR1 LNHDA and CDR2 SQIVND (reference sequence). CDR3 in amino acids: CASSISAGGRGETQYF. The CDR3 region has the DNA TGTGCCAGTAGTATCTCTGCAGGGGGGCGCGGAGAGACCCAGTACTTC.

The genes are TRBV11-2 and TRBJ1-1; D perhaps matches TRBD1 (5 bases). The germline gives CDR1 SGHAT, CDR2 FQNNGV. This CDR3 region has 15 residues. V lost 1 base and J lost 0, with 9 bases in between. The CDR3 DNA reads as TGTGCCAGCAGCTTAGTGGGACGGTTGAACACTGAAGCTTTCTTT. Its protein product is CASSLVGRLNTEAFF.

The V call is TRBV6-5, the J call TRBJ2-7; a possible D gene is TRBD1 (5 bases). Germline lookup yields CDR1 MNHEY and CDR2 SVGAGI. V was clipped by 3 bases and J by 3 bases, with 15 bases between them. CDR3 length: 15 amino acids. CDR3 protein: CASSYGAGLVYEQYF. The CDR3 DNA sequence: TGTGCCAGCAGTTATGGGGCCGGTCTGGTCTACGAGCAGTACTTC.

The chain employs TRBV18 and TRBJ1-5; possibly TRBD1 for D (5 bases). V lost 1 base and J 0 bases, leaving 7 bases between the germline ends. The length of the CDR3 is 15 residues. Germline values: CDR1 KGHSH, CDR2 LQKENI. The CDR3 loop is CASSPLGDSNQPQHF. The DNA of the CDR3 is TGTGCCAGCTCACCACTAGGGGATAGCAATCAGCCCCAGCATTTT. Variable domain in full (rest from reference TRBV18 and TRBJ1-5): NAGVMQNPRHLVRRRGQEARLRCSPMKGHSHVYWYRQLPEEGLKFMVYLQKENIIDESGMPKERFSAEFPKEGPSILRIQQVVRGDSAAYFCASSPLGDSNQPQHFGDGTRLSIL.

Concerning this clone itself: The same CDR3 is also encoded by other DNA sequences in this sample. The chain couples TRBV5-1 to TRBJ1-1; maybe TRBD1 (5 bases). There are 13 residues in the CDR3. Germline lookup yields CDR1 SGHRS and CDR2 YFSETQ. Trimming removed 4 bases from V and 5 bases from J, with 12 bases in between. The CDR3 region has the DNA TGCGCCAGCAGCCTCCAGGGAGTTACTGAAGCTTTCTTT. Its translation: CASSLQGVTEAFF.

The rearrangement links TRBV7-2 to TRBJ1-6; D ambiguous. The ends were cut back, 3 bases at V and 0 bases at J, with 6 bases in the middle. The V gene's germline CDR1 is SGHTA and CDR2 FQGNSA. The CDR3 covers 15 residues. Written as DNA, the CDR3 is TGTGCCAGCAGCTTCTGGAGCTCCTATAATTCACCCCTCCACTTT. Translated, it gives CASSFWSSYNSPLHF.

This clone was seen only once. The genes are TRBV25-1 and TRBJ2-7; 9 nucleotides line up with TRBD2. CDR3 length equals 16 residues. V lost 0 bases to trimming and J lost 5 bases; unmatched junction nucleotides: 8. Germline V CDR1 and CDR2: MGHDK, SYGVNS. The CDR3 here is CASSEYSGGGGNEQYF. The CDR3 DNA reads as TGTGCCAGCAGTGAATATAGTGGCGGGGGGGGAAACGAGCAGTACTTC.

This clone was seen a single time. The rearrangement uses TRBV7-2 and TRBJ2-4, with 7 bases matching TRBD1. This CDR3 is built from 17 residues. Trimming removed 5 bases from V and 2 bases from J; junction bases left unmatched: 12. Germline assignment: CDR1 SGHTA and CDR2 FQGNSA. The CDR3 protein is CASSPQSRDSTKNIQYF. CDR3 in DNA: TGTGCCAGCAGCCCGCAGTCCAGGGACAGTACCAAAAACATTCAGTACTTC.

A single count supports this clone. V usage is TRBV6-5 and J usage is TRBJ1-2; D not resolved. V lost 6 bases, J lost 0 bases, and 11 bases lay in between. Germline assignment: CDR1 MNHEY and CDR2 SVGAGI. The CDR3 has 14 residues. The CDR3 DNA reads as TGTGCCAGCAGAAACTGGACCTCTAACTATGGCTACACCTTC. It yields the protein CASRNWTSNYGYTF.

This chain links TRBV6-5 with TRBJ2-2; D uncertain. The V and J ends lost 6 bases and 5 bases respectively, with 10 bases between them. The CDR3 has 13 residues. The germline V gene encodes CDR1 MNHEY and CDR2 SVGAGI. CDR3 bases: TGTGCCAGCAGCTACAAGGGTACCGGGGAGCTGTTTTTT. Its protein product is CASSYKGTGELFF.

A note on this clone: Distinct nucleotide sequences in the sample also encode this CDR3. The CDR3 protein is CASSLGGPSTDTQYF. CDR3 nucleotides: TGTGCCAGCAGCTTGGGGGGCCCTAGCACAGATACGCAGTATTTT. The V and J genes are TRBV5-4 and TRBJ2-3; TRBD1 is a possible D gene (5 bases). CDR1 is SGHNT, CDR2 YYREEE, per germline (reference sequence). The CDR3 is 15 amino acids. V gave up 0 bases and J gave up 0 bases, with 8 bases separating them.

This chain connects TRBV30 to TRBJ1-5; D is perhaps TRBD1 (5 bases). The length of the CDR3 is 13 residues. Trimming removed 5 bases at V and 6 bases at J, with 14 bases between. Per germline, CDR1 GTSNPN and CDR2 SVGIG (reference sequence). CDR3 residues: CAWAPRGSQPQHF. The CDR3 bases are TGTGCCTGGGCTCCCCGGGGGAGTCAGCCCCAGCATTTT.

J is TRBJ2-7 and V is TRBV5-4; 10 bases align to TRBD1. CDR3 length equals 14 residues. In germline, CDR1 is SGHNT, CDR2 YYREEE (reference sequence). V lost 5 bases, J lost 2 bases, and 4 bases stayed unmatched. DNA for the CDR3: TGTGCCAGCAGGTCGGGACAGGGGACCTACGAGCAGTACTTC. This codes for CASRSGQGTYEQYF.

V gene TRBV28 combines with J gene TRBJ1-1, with unresolved D. This CDR3 spans 14 amino acids. V lost 7 bases to trimming and J lost 3 bases, with 15 bases between them. Looked up from germline, CDR1 is MDHEN and CDR2 is SYDVKM. DNA for the CDR3: TGTGCCAGCAATCTTGGGCATTGGGACACTGAAGCTTTCTTT. Protein product: CASNLGHWDTEAFF.

This chain links TRBV11-2 with TRBJ1-5; the D gene is possibly TRBD1 (5 bases). CDR1 and CDR2 (germline): SGHAT, FQNNGV. V was cut by 2 bases and J by 0 bases, with 11 bases left in between. CDR3 length: 16 residues. The CDR3 DNA reads TGTGCCAGCAGCTTAAGAAAGGGGATTAGCAATCAGCCCCAGCATTTT. This translates into CASSLRKGISNQPQHF.